This T cell receptor beta chain was identified in a study of technical replicates of blood from a handful of donors. Per the germline V gene, CDR1 is SEHNR and CDR2 is FQNEAQ (reference sequence). The CDR3 totals 16 residues. V shed 5 bases, J shed 0 bases, and the junction held 4 bases outside the gene matches. Some clones are missing from TCRdb's copy, which holds only in-frame ones; the method was immunoSEQ multiplex PCR. This sample has about 63,000 clones, with about 87% found just once. The chain recombines TRBV7-9 with TRBJ1-6, with TRBD1 identical over 7 bases. What was sequenced was PBMCs. This clonotype was obtained from a human donor in good health. Some clones in this sample may be carry-over from other donors' samples. CDR3 coding DNA: TGTGCCAGCAGCAGGACAGGCAGCTCCTATAATTCACCCCTCCACTTT. It translates to CASSRTGSSYNSPLHF.